This TCR beta chain came from a study of cytomegalovirus exposure and HLA in healthy donors. Study conclusions and caveats: In a later analysis, HLA-associated beta chains showed higher expansion and lower generation probabilities than comparable chains. Productive rates of about 87% or about 30% were seen for most TCR beta V segments in an earlier analysis. Cytomegalovirus status was reportedly diagnosed by the classifier with high sensitivity and specificity.

13 Jbeta primers and 60 Vbeta primers were used for the PCR. Assay used: immunoSEQ multiplex PCR; TCRdb lists only in-frame clones, some missing. In the table there are tens of thousands of clones, around 80% of which are singletons. V was shortened by 1 base and J by 0 bases, with 10 bases between the two germline ends. Germline assignment: CDR1 KGHSH and CDR2 LQKENI. The CDR3 spans 16 residues. A remark on this clone: As yet, its antigen is unknown.

The sequencing sample was made of PBMCs. The receptor's source is a man in his forties in good health and CMV-seronegative. J is TRBJ1-3 and V is TRBV18, with D unclear. This chain's CDR3 is CASSPQLLSSGNTIYF. DNA of the CDR3: TGTGCCAGCTCACCACAGTTACTGAGCTCTGGAAACACCATATATTTT.